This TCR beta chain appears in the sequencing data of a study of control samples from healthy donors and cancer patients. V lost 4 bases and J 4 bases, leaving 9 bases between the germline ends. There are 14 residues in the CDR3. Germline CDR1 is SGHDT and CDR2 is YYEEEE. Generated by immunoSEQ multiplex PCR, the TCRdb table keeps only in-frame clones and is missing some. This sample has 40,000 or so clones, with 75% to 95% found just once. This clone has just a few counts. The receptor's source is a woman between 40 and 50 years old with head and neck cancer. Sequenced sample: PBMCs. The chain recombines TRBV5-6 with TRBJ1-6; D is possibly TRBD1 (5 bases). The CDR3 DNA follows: TGTGCCAGCAGCCCAGGGTCGTATAATTCACCCCTCCACTTT. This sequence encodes CASSPGSYNSPLHF.